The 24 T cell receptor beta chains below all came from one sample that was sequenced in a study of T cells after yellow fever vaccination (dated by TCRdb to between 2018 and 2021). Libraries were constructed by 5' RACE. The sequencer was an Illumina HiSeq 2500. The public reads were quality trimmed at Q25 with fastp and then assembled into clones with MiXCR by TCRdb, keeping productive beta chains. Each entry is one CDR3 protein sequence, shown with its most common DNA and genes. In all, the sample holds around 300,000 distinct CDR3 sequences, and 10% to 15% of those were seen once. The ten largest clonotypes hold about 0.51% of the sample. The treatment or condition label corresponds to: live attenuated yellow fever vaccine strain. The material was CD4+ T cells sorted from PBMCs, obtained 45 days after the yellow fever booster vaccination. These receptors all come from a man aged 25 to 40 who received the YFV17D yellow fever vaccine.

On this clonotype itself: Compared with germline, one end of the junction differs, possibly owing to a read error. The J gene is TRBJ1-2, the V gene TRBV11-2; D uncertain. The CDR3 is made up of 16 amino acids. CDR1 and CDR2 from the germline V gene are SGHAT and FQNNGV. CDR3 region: CASSLTDDPSKYGYTF. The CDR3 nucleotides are TGTGCCAGCAGCCTAACGGATGACCCTTCTAAGTATGGCTACACCTTC.

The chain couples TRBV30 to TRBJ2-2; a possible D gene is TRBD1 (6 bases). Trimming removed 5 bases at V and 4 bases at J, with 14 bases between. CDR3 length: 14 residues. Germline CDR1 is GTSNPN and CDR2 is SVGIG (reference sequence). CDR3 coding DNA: TGTGCCTGGTACGGACAGCTATTCACCGGGGAGCTGTTTTTT. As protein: CAWYGQLFTGELFF.

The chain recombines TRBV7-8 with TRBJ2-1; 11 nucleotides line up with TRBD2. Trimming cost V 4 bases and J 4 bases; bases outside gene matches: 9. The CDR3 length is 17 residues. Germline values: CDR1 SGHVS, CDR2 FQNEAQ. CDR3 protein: CASSYTPGLAVYNEQFF. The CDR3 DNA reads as TGTGCCAGCAGCTACACCCCGGGACTAGCGGTATACAATGAGCAGTTCTTC.

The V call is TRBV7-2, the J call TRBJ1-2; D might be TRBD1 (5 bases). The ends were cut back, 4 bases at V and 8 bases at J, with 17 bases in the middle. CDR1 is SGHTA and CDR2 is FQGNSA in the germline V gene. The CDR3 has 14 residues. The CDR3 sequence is CASSSFPGMRGYTF. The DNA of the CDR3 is TGTGCCAGCAGCTCTTTTCCAGGGATGCGCGGCTACACCTTC.

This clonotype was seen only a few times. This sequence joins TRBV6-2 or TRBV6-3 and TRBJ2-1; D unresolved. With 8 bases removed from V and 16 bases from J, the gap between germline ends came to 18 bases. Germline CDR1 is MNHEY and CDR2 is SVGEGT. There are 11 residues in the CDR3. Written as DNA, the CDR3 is TGTGCCAGCTGGGATCTCGCGGTTTTCTTCTTC. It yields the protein CASWDLAVFFF.

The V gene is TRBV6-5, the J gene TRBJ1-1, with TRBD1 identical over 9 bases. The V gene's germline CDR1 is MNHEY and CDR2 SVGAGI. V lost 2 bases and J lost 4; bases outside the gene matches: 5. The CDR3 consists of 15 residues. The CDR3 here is CASSYGTGITTEAFF. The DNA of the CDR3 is TGTGCCAGCAGTTACGGGACAGGGATAACCACTGAAGCTTTCTTT.

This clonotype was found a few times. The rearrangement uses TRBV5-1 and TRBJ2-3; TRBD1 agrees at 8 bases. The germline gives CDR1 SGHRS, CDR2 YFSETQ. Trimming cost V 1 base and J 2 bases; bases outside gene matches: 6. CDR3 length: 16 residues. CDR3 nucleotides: TGCGCCAGCAGCTTGATGACAGGGGCGAACACAGATACGCAGTATTTT. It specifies CASSLMTGANTDTQYF.

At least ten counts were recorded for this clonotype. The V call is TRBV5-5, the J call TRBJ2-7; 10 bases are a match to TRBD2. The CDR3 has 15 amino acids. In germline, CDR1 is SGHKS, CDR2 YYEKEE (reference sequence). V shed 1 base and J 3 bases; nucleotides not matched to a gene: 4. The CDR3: CASSLTSGIIYEQYF. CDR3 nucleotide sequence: TGTGCCAGCAGCTTGACTAGCGGGATAATCTACGAGCAGTACTTC.

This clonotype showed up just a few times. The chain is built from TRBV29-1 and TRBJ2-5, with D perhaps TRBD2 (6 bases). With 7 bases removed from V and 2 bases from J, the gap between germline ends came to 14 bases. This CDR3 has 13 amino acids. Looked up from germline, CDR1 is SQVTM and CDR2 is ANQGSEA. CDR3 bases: TGCAGCGCCGGGACTGTTGGGCAAGAGACCCAGTACTTC. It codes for CSAGTVGQETQYF.

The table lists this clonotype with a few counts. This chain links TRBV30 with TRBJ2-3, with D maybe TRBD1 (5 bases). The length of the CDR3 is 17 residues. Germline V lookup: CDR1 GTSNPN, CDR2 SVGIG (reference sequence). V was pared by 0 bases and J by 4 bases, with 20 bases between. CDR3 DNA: TGTGCCTGGAGTGTACGCGGTACAGGCCCTTTAGCAGATACGCAGTATTTT. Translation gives CAWSVRGTGPLADTQYF.

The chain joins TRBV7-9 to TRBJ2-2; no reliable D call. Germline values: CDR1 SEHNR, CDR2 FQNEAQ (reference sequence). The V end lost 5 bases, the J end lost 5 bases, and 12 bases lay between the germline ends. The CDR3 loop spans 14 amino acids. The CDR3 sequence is CASSLFSGTGELFF. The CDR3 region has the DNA TGTGCCAGCAGCCTATTCTCTGGGACCGGGGAGCTGTTTTTT.

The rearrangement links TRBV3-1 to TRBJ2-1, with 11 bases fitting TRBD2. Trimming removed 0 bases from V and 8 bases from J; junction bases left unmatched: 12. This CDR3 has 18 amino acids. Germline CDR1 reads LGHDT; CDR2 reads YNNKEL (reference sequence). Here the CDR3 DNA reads TGTGCCAGCAGCCAAGATCGAGGTATTAGCGGGAGGGCCGATGAGCAGTTCTTC. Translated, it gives CASSQDRGISGRADEQFF.

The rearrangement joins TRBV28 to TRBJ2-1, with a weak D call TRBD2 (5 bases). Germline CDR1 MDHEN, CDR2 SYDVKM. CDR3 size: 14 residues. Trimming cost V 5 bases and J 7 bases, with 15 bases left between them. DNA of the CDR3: TGTGCCAGCAGTCCCCCGGGTAGCGTAAATGAGCAGTTCTTC. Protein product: CASSPPGSVNEQFF.

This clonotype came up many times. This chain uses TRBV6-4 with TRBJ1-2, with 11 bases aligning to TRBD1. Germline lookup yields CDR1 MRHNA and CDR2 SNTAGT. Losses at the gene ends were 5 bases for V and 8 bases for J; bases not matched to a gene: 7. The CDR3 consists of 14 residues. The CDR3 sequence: CASSPRTGGRGYTF. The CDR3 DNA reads TGTGCCAGCAGTCCCCGGACAGGGGGCCGGGGCTACACCTTC.

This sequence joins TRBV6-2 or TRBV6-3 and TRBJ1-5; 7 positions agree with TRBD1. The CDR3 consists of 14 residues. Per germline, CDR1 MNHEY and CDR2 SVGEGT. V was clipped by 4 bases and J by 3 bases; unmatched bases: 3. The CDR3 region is CASSSTGTNQPQHF. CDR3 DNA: TGTGCCAGCAGTTCGACAGGGACCAATCAGCCCCAGCATTTT.

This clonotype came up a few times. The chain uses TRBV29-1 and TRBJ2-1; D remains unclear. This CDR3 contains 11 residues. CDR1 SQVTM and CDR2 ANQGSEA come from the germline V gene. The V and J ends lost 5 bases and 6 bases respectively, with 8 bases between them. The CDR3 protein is CSVSGPNEQFF. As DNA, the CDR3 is TGCAGCGTTTCCGGGCCCAATGAGCAGTTCTTC.

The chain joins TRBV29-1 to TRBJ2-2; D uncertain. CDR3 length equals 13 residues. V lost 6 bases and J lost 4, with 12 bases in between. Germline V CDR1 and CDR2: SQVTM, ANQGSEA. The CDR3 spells CSVADWTTGELFF. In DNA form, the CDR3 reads TGCAGCGTCGCCGATTGGACCACCGGGGAGCTGTTTTTT.

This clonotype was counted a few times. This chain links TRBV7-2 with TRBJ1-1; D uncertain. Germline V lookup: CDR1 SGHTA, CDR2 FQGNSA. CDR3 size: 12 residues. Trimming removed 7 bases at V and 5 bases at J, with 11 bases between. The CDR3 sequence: CASTREYTEAFF. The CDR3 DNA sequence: TGTGCCAGCACCCGAGAATATACTGAAGCTTTCTTT.

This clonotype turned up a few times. The CDR3 DNA follows: TGTGCCAGCCGCCAAGGGGGTAGCGGGAGCAATGAGCAGTTCTTC. Translating gives CASRQGGSGSNEQFF. The chain uses TRBV7-6 and TRBJ2-1, with 9 bases aligning to TRBD2. Germline-derived CDR1 and CDR2 are SGHVS and FNYEAQ. The length of the CDR3 is 15 residues. V shed 8 bases, J shed 6 bases, and the junction held 11 bases outside the gene matches.

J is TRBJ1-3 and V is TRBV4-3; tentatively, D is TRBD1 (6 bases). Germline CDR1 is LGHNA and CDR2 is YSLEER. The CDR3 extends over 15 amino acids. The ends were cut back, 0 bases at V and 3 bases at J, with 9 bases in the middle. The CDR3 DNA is TGCGCCAGCAGCCAAGACGCAGGGGATGGAAACACCATATATTTT. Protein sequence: CASSQDAGDGNTIYF.

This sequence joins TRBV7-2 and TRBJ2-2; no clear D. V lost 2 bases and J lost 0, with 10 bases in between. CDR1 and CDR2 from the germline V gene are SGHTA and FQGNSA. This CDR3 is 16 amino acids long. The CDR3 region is CASSLLGNANTGELFF. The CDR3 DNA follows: TGTGCCAGCAGCTTACTAGGGAACGCGAACACCGGGGAGCTGTTTTTT.

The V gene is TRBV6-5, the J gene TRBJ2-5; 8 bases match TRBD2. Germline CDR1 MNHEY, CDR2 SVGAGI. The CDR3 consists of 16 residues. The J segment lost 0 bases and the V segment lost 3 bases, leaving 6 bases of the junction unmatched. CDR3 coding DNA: TGTGCCAGCAGTTATGACGGCGGGGGGCACCAAGAGACCCAGTACTTC. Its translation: CASSYDGGGHQETQYF.

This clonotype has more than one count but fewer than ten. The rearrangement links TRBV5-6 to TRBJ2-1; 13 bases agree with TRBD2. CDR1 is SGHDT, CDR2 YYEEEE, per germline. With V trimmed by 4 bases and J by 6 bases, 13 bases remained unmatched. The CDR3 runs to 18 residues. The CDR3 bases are TGTGCCAGCAGCCTTGTCACTAGCGGGAGGGTATTCGGCAATGAGCAGTTCTTC. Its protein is CASSLVTSGRVFGNEQFF.

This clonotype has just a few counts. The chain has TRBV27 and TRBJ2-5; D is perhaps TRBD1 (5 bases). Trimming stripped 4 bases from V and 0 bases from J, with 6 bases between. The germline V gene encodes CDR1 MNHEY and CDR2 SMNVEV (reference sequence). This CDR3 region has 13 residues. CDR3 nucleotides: TGTGCCAGCAGTTCGGACAACCAAGAGACCCAGTACTTC. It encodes CASSSDNQETQYF.